This T cell receptor (beta chain) was recorded in a study of CD8 T cells in ankylosing spondylitis. In this sample, this clonotype turned up many times. Its antigen is unknown. The CDR3 runs 16 residues. CDR1 and CDR2 from the germline V gene are DFQATT and SNEGSKA (reference sequence). Trimming took 6 bases from V and 4 from J; bases not matched to a gene: 13. General observations from the study: Typical of ankylosing spondylitis blood, it appeared, was a TCR beta motif of under 10 highly homologous variants. Reportedly, significant enrichment of disease-linked clones occurred in matched ankylosing spondylitis synovial fluid. Some motif variants were previously reported in reactive arthritis synovial fluid and blood.

As the method for making TCR beta libraries, quantitative 5'-RACE with molecular barcodes was used. Each CDR3 protein is one row after TCRdb ran MiXCR on the 5' RACE reads. The sample shows 85,000 to 100,000 distinct CDR3 sequences, 7.5% to 9% of them seen only once. The sequenced material came from blood, either unsorted or a sorted T cell fraction (not recorded which). The TCR originated in a male donor with ankylosing spondylitis or in good health (not recorded which). V is TRBV20-1 and J is TRBJ2-2; 8 bases line up with TRBD2. The CDR3 spells CSARAASGGITGELFF. In DNA form, the CDR3 reads TGCAGTGCCAGGGCAGCGAGCGGGGGCATCACCGGGGAGCTGTTTTTT.